The next 2 T cell receptor beta chains were all read from a single sample in a study of T cell responses to AZD1222 COVID-19 vaccine. The data were produced by immunoSEQ multiplex PCR, yet TCRdb's version contains in-frame clones alone and is incomplete. The data contain roughly 150,000 clones, about 90% of them singletons. The specimen comprised peripheral blood, sampled on day 0 of AZD1222 vaccination. The receptors shown here come from an adult in good health.

The rearrangement uses TRBV6-4 and TRBJ2-3; D is undetermined. This CDR3 has 15 residues. In germline, CDR1 is MRHNA, CDR2 SNTAGT. Trimming left V 4 bases short and J 2 bases short, with 13 bases between. The CDR3 sequence is CASSAMVTNTDTQYF. The CDR3 DNA is TGTGCCAGCAGTGCCATGGTCACGAACACAGATACGCAGTATTTT.

The V call is TRBV28, the J call TRBJ1-3; D is unclear. Germline assignment: CDR1 MDHEN and CDR2 SYDVKM. The CDR3 sequence is 17 residues long. Deletions cut 4 bases from V and 3 bases from J, with 19 bases between. CDR3: CASSSWASRHGGNTIYF. For the CDR3, the DNA is TGTGCCAGCAGTTCGTGGGCTTCTCGGCACGGTGGAAACACCATATATTTT.